This T cell receptor (beta chain) was documented in a study of cytotoxic CD8 clonotypes in ibrutinib-treated CLL. Study-level points and caveats: Baseline clonality, higher than in age-matched healthy donors, tracked circulating CD8+ T-cell counts.

On this clone: Its antigen is undetermined.

V was pared by 6 bases and J by 0 bases, with 14 bases between. The CDR3 totals 15 residues. Looked up from germline, CDR1 is KGHSH and CDR2 is LQKENI. Data came from immunoSEQ multiplex PCR; TCRdb stores just in-frame clones and leaves some out. The sample yields some 85,000 clones, 60% to 80% seen once. This sequence was found in a human donor with chronic lymphocytic leukemia. Sequences were derived from PBMCs, sampled after 24 months of ibrutinib treatment. J is TRBJ1-1 and V is TRBV18; no firm D call. The CDR3 loop is CASSLRGSMNTEAFF. As DNA, the CDR3 is TGTGCCAGCTCCCTTCGAGGGAGCATGAACACTGAAGCTTTCTTT. The full variable domain, in which reference TRBV18 and TRBJ1-1 provide the parts outside the CDR3, is NAGVMQNPRHLVRRRGQEARLRCSPMKGHSHVYWYRQLPEEGLKFMVYLQKENIIDESGMPKERFSAEFPKEGPSILRIQQVVRGDSAAYFCASSLRGSMNTEAFFGQGTRLTVV.